The rows below give T cell receptor beta chains drawn from one sample of a study of CD8+CD57+ T cells in acquired aplastic anemia. MiXCR, run by TCRdb on the reads, gives a single entry per CDR3 protein. The profile covers about 200,000 distinct CDR3 sequences, with about a third appearing a single time and 0.95% to 1.3% taken by the ten largest. The sequenced sample was sorted CD4+, CD8+, or CD8+CD57+ T cells (not recorded which) from PBMCs. All receptors come from a human donor in good health, serving as a control. Both conserved end residues are part of each CDR3. Fields, in order: J gene, V gene, D gene, clone size, CDR3 protein, CDR3 DNA. The D gene is left open where the match is weak. Some rows have no size entry. The others give once, few or many, or a class for an expanded clone.

J gene: TRBJ1-5
V gene: TRBV27
D gene: .
clone size: .
CDR3 protein: CASSHKVTNQPQHF
CDR3 DNA: TGTGCCAGCAGTCATAAGGTTACCAATCAGCCCCAGCATTTT

J gene: TRBJ1-1
V gene: TRBV29-1
D gene: .
clone size: .
CDR3 protein: CSVEEYGGHMNTEALF
CDR3 DNA: TGCAGCGTTGAAGAATACGGGGGCCACATGAACACTGAAGCTCTCTTT

J gene: TRBJ2-3
V gene: TRBV19
D gene: .
clone size: .
CDR3 protein: CASSKTGNTLDTQYF
CDR3 DNA: TGTGCCAGCAGTAAAACAGGAAACACATTAGATACGCAGTATTTT

J gene: TRBJ1-1
V gene: TRBV29-1
D gene: .
clone size: .
CDR3 protein: CSVRTSTGTSNTEAFF
CDR3 DNA: TGCAGCGTTCGGACATCTACAGGAACCTCGAACACTGAAGCTTTCTTT

J gene: TRBJ2-3
V gene: TRBV12-5
D gene: .
clone size: .
CDR3 protein: CASGLPGTLIIPGLTDTQYF
CDR3 DNA: TGTGCTAGTGGTTTGCCCGGGACACTAATTATCCCGGGACTCACAGATACGCAGTATTTT

J gene: TRBJ2-6
V gene: TRBV19
D gene: .
clone size: many
CDR3 protein: CASSKDSGANVLTF
CDR3 DNA: TGTGCCAGTAGTAAGGACTCTGGGGCCAACGTCCTGACTTTC

J gene: TRBJ2-7
V gene: TRBV19
D gene: TRBD1
clone size: .
CDR3 protein: CASSWTGGIYEQYF
CDR3 DNA: TGTGCCAGTAGCTGGACAGGGGGGATCTACGAGCAGTACTTC

J gene: TRBJ2-7
V gene: TRBV24-1
D gene: .
clone size: .
CDR3 protein: CATSEGAYEQYF
CDR3 DNA: TGTGCCACCAGTGAGGGGGCCTACGAGCAGTACTTC

J gene: TRBJ2-2
V gene: TRBV18
D gene: TRBD2
clone size: few
CDR3 protein: CASSPSSGSTGELFF
CDR3 DNA: TGTGCCAGCTCACCTTCTAGCGGTAGCACCGGGGAGCTGTTTTTT

J gene: TRBJ1-5
V gene: TRBV7-3
D gene: TRBD1
clone size: .
CDR3 protein: CASSVTGGPGNQLQHF
CDR3 DNA: TGTGCCAGCAGTGTGACAGGGGGTCCAGGCAATCAGCTCCAGCATTTT

J gene: TRBJ2-2
V gene: TRBV10-3
D gene: TRBD2
clone size: many
CDR3 protein: CATAPGTSGSYTGELFF
CDR3 DNA: TGTGCCACCGCTCCCGGGACTAGCGGGAGTTATACCGGGGAGCTGTTTTTT

J gene: TRBJ1-2
V gene: TRBV4-1
D gene: .
clone size: many
CDR3 protein: CASSQAGPYGYTF
CDR3 DNA: TGCGCCAGCAGCCAAGCAGGACCTTATGGCTACACCTTC

J gene: TRBJ1-1
V gene: TRBV12-3/TRBV12-4
D gene: .
clone size: many
CDR3 protein: CASSLITANTEAFF
CDR3 DNA: TGTGCCAGCAGTTTGATCACAGCGAACACTGAAGCTTTCTTT

J gene: TRBJ1-2
V gene: TRBV15
D gene: TRBD1
clone size: many
CDR3 protein: CATSSKDRVGYGYTF
CDR3 DNA: TGTGCCACCAGCAGTAAGGACAGGGTGGGCTATGGCTACACCTTC

J gene: TRBJ1-6
V gene: TRBV10-3
D gene: .
clone size: once
CDR3 protein: CASRQGQNNSPLHF
CDR3 DNA: TGTGCCAGTAGGCAGGGACAAAATAATTCACCCCTCCACTTT

J gene: TRBJ2-7
V gene: TRBV7-6
D gene: .
clone size: .
CDR3 protein: CASGGQPSYKQYF
CDR3 DNA: TGTGCCAGCGGGGGGCAGCCCTCCTACAAGCAGTACTTC

J gene: TRBJ1-2
V gene: TRBV20-1
D gene: .
clone size: many
CDR3 protein: CSAPDYREEGGYTF
CDR3 DNA: TGCAGTGCCCCCGATTACAGGGAGGAAGGGGGCTACACCTTC

J gene: TRBJ2-5
V gene: TRBV25-1
D gene: .
clone size: .
CDR3 protein: CASERGRETQYF
CDR3 DNA: TGTGCCAGCGAGAGGGGAAGGGAGACCCAGTACTTC

J gene: TRBJ2-7
V gene: TRBV19
D gene: TRBD1
clone size: many
CDR3 protein: CASSTGQGFHEQYF
CDR3 DNA: TGTGCCAGTAGTACAGGACAGGGATTCCACGAGCAGTACTTC

J gene: TRBJ2-3
V gene: TRBV20-1
D gene: .
clone size: many
CDR3 protein: CSASTGGGRDTQYF
CDR3 DNA: TGCAGTGCTTCCACTGGGGGGGGGCGAGATACGCAGTATTTT

J gene: TRBJ1-6
V gene: TRBV7-8
D gene: .
clone size: many
CDR3 protein: CASSLAGRSSYNSPLHF
CDR3 DNA: TGTGCCAGCAGCTTGGCCGGGAGGAGCTCCTATAATTCACCCCTCCACTTT

J gene: TRBJ1-5
V gene: TRBV19
D gene: TRBD1
clone size: many
CDR3 protein: CASSSGTGGGQPQHF
CDR3 DNA: TGTGCCAGTAGTAGCGGGACAGGGGGTGGTCAGCCCCAGCATTTT

J gene: TRBJ1-6
V gene: TRBV9
D gene: .
clone size: .
CDR3 protein: CASSVDSAYNSPLHF
CDR3 DNA: TGTGCCAGCAGCGTAGATTCAGCCTATAATTCACCCCTCCACTTT

J gene: TRBJ2-7
V gene: TRBV5-1
D gene: TRBD1
clone size: many
CDR3 protein: CASSYGQGNYEQYF
CDR3 DNA: TGCGCCAGCAGCTACGGACAGGGGAACTACGAGCAGTACTTC

J gene: TRBJ2-7
V gene: TRBV6-1
D gene: TRBD1
clone size: .
CDR3 protein: CASSNQGAREQYF
CDR3 DNA: TGTGCCAGCAGTAACCAGGGGGCACGCGAGCAGTACTTC

J gene: TRBJ1-1
V gene: TRBV10-3
D gene: .
clone size: many
CDR3 protein: CAISGWGEMAEAFF
CDR3 DNA: TGTGCCATCAGTGGATGGGGGGAAATGGCTGAAGCTTTCTTT

J gene: TRBJ2-7
V gene: TRBV25-1
D gene: .
clone size: medium-sized
CDR3 protein: CASSERDYEQYF
CDR3 DNA: TGTGCCAGCAGTGAACGAGACTACGAGCAGTACTTC

J gene: TRBJ2-1
V gene: TRBV11-1
D gene: .
clone size: .
CDR3 protein: CASSARTGLYNEQFF
CDR3 DNA: TGTGCCAGCAGTGCTAGAACAGGGCTCTACAATGAGCAGTTCTTC

J gene: TRBJ1-2
V gene: TRBV2
D gene: TRBD1
clone size: medium-sized
CDR3 protein: CARTTGYGYTF
CDR3 DNA: TGTGCCAGAACGACAGGGTATGGCTACACCTTC

J gene: TRBJ1-5
V gene: TRBV6-1
D gene: TRBD1
clone size: few
CDR3 protein: CASSEWAGGKGQPQHF
CDR3 DNA: TGTGCCAGCAGTGAATGGGCAGGGGGCAAGGGTCAGCCCCAGCATTTT

J gene: TRBJ2-7
V gene: TRBV5-4
D gene: .
clone size: few
CDR3 protein: CASSFYTTPEQYF
CDR3 DNA: TGTGCCAGCAGCTTTTACACCACTCCCGAGCAGTACTTC

J gene: TRBJ2-5
V gene: TRBV19
D gene: TRBD1
clone size: .
CDR3 protein: CASSVGTGSLETQYF
CDR3 DNA: TGTGCCAGTAGTGTCGGGACAGGGTCTTTGGAGACCCAGTACTTC

J gene: TRBJ2-2
V gene: TRBV30
D gene: .
clone size: .
CDR3 protein: CAWSVFRGPGELFF
CDR3 DNA: TGTGCCTGGAGTGTATTCCGGGGGCCCGGGGAGCTGTTTTTT

J gene: TRBJ2-2
V gene: TRBV2
D gene: .
clone size: .
CDR3 protein: CASSPTWADTGELFF
CDR3 DNA: TGTGCCAGCAGCCCGACATGGGCGGACACCGGGGAGCTGTTTTTT

J gene: TRBJ1-4
V gene: TRBV20-1
D gene: .
clone size: few
CDR3 protein: CSAREVSTNEKLFF
CDR3 DNA: TGCAGTGCTAGGGAGGTTTCAACTAATGAAAAGCTGTTTTTT

J gene: TRBJ1-4
V gene: TRBV19
D gene: .
clone size: .
CDR3 protein: CASRQTPVANEKLFF
CDR3 DNA: TGTGCCAGTAGGCAGACACCGGTTGCTAATGAAAAACTGTTTTTT

J gene: TRBJ2-1
V gene: TRBV11-2
D gene: .
clone size: .
CDR3 protein: CASSLDAMFGNNEQFF
CDR3 DNA: TGTGCCAGCAGCTTAGATGCTATGTTTGGTAACAATGAGCAGTTCTTC

J gene: TRBJ1-6
V gene: TRBV9
D gene: .
clone size: .
CDR3 protein: CASSETRFSPLHF
CDR3 DNA: TGTGCCAGCAGCGAAACAAGGTTTTCACCCCTCCACTTT

J gene: TRBJ2-1
V gene: TRBV13
D gene: TRBD2
clone size: .
CDR3 protein: CASSTNLAGSYNEQFF
CDR3 DNA: TGTGCCAGCAGCACAAATCTAGCGGGGAGCTACAATGAGCAGTTCTTC

J gene: TRBJ1-1
V gene: TRBV5-6
D gene: .
clone size: .
CDR3 protein: CASSERQWAAEAFF
CDR3 DNA: TGTGCCAGCAGCGAAAGACAGTGGGCAGCTGAAGCTTTCTTT

J gene: TRBJ2-7
V gene: TRBV7-2
D gene: .
clone size: .
CDR3 protein: CASSLAWSYEQYF
CDR3 DNA: TGTGCCAGCAGCTTAGCTTGGAGCTACGAGCAGTACTTC

J gene: TRBJ2-2
V gene: TRBV6-4
D gene: TRBD2
clone size: few
CDR3 protein: CASSPTSAGELFF
CDR3 DNA: TGTGCCAGCAGTCCCACTAGCGCCGGGGAGCTGTTTTTT

J gene: TRBJ2-7
V gene: TRBV5-1
D gene: .
clone size: .
CDR3 protein: CASSPIAGGPYEQYF
CDR3 DNA: TGCGCCAGCAGCCCTATTGCCGGGGGACCCTACGAGCAGTACTTC

J gene: TRBJ1-1
V gene: TRBV15
D gene: .
clone size: .
CDR3 protein: CATSRDWYTEALF
CDR3 DNA: TGCGCCACCAGCAGAGATTGGTATACTGAAGCTCTCTTT

J gene: TRBJ2-1
V gene: TRBV2
D gene: TRBD2
clone size: many
CDR3 protein: CASSESSGSSYNEQFF
CDR3 DNA: TGTGCCAGCAGTGAGAGTAGCGGGAGCTCCTACAATGAGCAGTTCTTC

J gene: TRBJ2-5
V gene: TRBV5-1
D gene: TRBD2
clone size: few
CDR3 protein: CASSLGAAGGAETQYF
CDR3 DNA: TGCGCCAGCAGCTTGGGTGCAGCGGGGGGGGCGGAGACCCAGTACTTC

J gene: TRBJ1-5
V gene: TRBV5-1
D gene: .
clone size: .
CDR3 protein: CASSYLPGQSNQPQHF
CDR3 DNA: TGCGCCAGCAGCTATCTGCCGGGCCAATCCAATCAGCCCCAGCATTTT

J gene: TRBJ1-2
V gene: TRBV9
D gene: .
clone size: many
CDR3 protein: CASSVGANYGYTF
CDR3 DNA: TGTGCCAGCAGCGTAGGGGCTAACTATGGCTACACCTTC

J gene: TRBJ1-4
V gene: TRBV24-1
D gene: TRBD1
clone size: .
CDR3 protein: CATSEDRGQGQEKLFF
CDR3 DNA: TGTGCCACCAGTGAGGACAGGGGGCAGGGTCAGGAAAAACTGTTTTTT